The TCR beta chain under discussion was sequenced for a study of CD8 T cells in Susac syndrome. Study-wide points: The relatively small number of individuals in the TCR sequencing and HLA analysis was acknowledged by the study.

FACS enriched CD8+ TEMRA cells, while bulk CD8+ and CD4+ were negatively isolated. RNA amounts of roughly 0.5 to 1 ug underwent reverse transcription with random hexamers. TCRdb independently ran MiXCR on the immunoSEQ multiplex PCR reads; one entry per CDR3 protein. In the table there are around 150,000 distinct CDR3 sequences, less than 95% of which are singletons. Details on this clonotype: The antigen remains unidentified.

This CDR3 is built from 14 residues. The V and J ends lost 1 base and 6 bases respectively, with 10 bases between them. Per germline, CDR1 LGHDT and CDR2 YNNKEL (reference sequence). The rearrangement links TRBV3-1 to TRBJ2-1; D remains ambiguous. Sequencing was carried out using CD4+ T cells from PBMCs. The sequence was obtained from a human donor with multiple sclerosis. The CDR3 DNA reads TGTGCCAGCAGCCAAGTTGTTAGTTCCAATGAGCAGTTCTTC. It encodes CASSQVVSSNEQFF.